This T cell receptor (beta chain) appears in the sequencing data of a study of blood T cell repertoires in COVID-19. Study details: Nucleic acid was either cDNA or gDNA, and it came from T cells, B-cell-depleted T cells, or PBMCs.

Seattle patients were enrolled during active infection and followed longitudinally. Trimming took off 1 base at V and 3 bases at J, with 16 bases between the two ends. Germline CDR1 is SGHTA and CDR2 is FQGNSA. The CDR3 covers 17 residues. Methods used by the authors: Reference gene primer amplification gave nucleated cell count estimates. Measured with immunoSEQ multiplex PCR; TCRdb has only the in-frame clones, and not every one. The DNA was the basis for D and trimming; V, J and clone size are from that table. This sample has tens of thousands of clones; under 90% occur once, and the top ten carry roughly 15%.

The chain combines TRBV7-2 with TRBJ1-5; D ambiguous. The specimen was peripheral blood. The receptor was derived from a man between 50 and 59 years old with COVID-19, enrolled during active disease. The CDR3 loop is CASSLVFGGPFNQPQHF. CDR3 nucleotide sequence: TGTGCCAGCAGCTTAGTTTTCGGAGGGCCTTTCAATCAGCCCCAGCATTTT.